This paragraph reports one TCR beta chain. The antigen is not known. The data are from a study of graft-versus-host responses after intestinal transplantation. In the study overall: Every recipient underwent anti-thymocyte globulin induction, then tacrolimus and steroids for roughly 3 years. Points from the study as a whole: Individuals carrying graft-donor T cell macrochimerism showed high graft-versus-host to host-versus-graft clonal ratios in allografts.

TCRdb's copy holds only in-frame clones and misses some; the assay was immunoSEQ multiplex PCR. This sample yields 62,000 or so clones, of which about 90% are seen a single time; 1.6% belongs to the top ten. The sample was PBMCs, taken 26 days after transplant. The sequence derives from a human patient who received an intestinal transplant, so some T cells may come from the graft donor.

This chain's CDR3 is CASSEQQGASGYTF. The CDR3 DNA sequence: TGTGCCAGCAGTGAGCAACAGGGGGCGAGTGGCTACACCTTC. The V gene is TRBV6-4, the J gene TRBJ1-2, with 9 bases that match TRBD1. The trim removed 3 bases at V and 7 bases at J, leaving 6 bases unmatched. The V gene's germline CDR1 is MRHNA and CDR2 SNTAGT. This CDR3 region has 14 residues.